What follows are 27 T cell receptor beta chains derived from one specimen sequenced in a study of shared clonotypes between healthy human individuals. Assay used: immunoSEQ multiplex PCR; TCRdb lists only in-frame clones, some missing. The sample includes approximately 500,000 clones, over 75% of them seen just once. Sequencing was carried out using PBMCs. The receptor set was obtained from a woman in her thirties or forties in good health. Some clones in this sample may be carry-over from other donors' samples.

This clone was seen a handful of times. The chain is built from TRBV18 and TRBJ1-2, with D hard to call. Germline V gene sequence: CDR1 KGHSH, CDR2 LQKENI. The V end lost 2 bases, the J end lost 8 bases, and 9 bases lay between the germline ends. There are 12 residues in the CDR3. CDR3 amino acids: CASSPLAGGYTF. The CDR3 nucleotides are TGTGCCAGCTCACCATTGGCGGGCGGCTACACCTTC. Drawing the rest from reference TRBV18 and TRBJ1-2, the complete variable domain is NAGVMQNPRHLVRRRGQEARLRCSPMKGHSHVYWYRQLPEEGLKFMVYLQKENIIDESGMPKERFSAEFPKEGPSILRIQQVVRGDSAAYFCASSPLAGGYTFGSGTRLTVV.

V usage is TRBV4-1 and J usage is TRBJ2-2, with 14 bases that match TRBD2. The CDR3 sequence is 20 residues long. Germline V CDR1 and CDR2: MGHRA, YSYEKL. The V gene end was trimmed by 5 bases and the J gene end by 5 bases; junction bases not matched to a gene: 16. CDR3 bases: TGCGCCAGCAGCTCGGGTCTCCCGGGACTAGCGGGAGTAACTACCGGGGAGCTGTTTTTT. This translates into CASSSGLPGLAGVTTGELFF.

This clone was detected only a few times. This probably arose from a read error, given a far larger clone one base away. The sample carries other DNA sequences with the same CDR3. The chain uses TRBV5-1 and TRBJ2-5; D unclear. Between the trimmed V and J ends, which lost 1 base and 1 base, there was a span of 8 bases. CDR3 length equals 14 residues. The V gene's germline CDR1 is SGHRS and CDR2 YFSETQ. The CDR3 spells CASSLSDGQETQYF. The CDR3 DNA reads as TGCGCCAGCAGCTTGTCAGACGGCCAAGAGACCCAGTACTTC. The full variable domain, its missing parts supplied by reference TRBV5-1 and TRBJ2-5, is KAGVTQTPRYLIKTRGQQVTLSCSPISGHRSVSWYQQTPGQGLQFLFEYFSETQRNKGNFPGRFSGRQFSNSRSEMNVSTLELGDSALYLCASSLSDGQETQYFGPGTRLLVL.

V usage is TRBV28 and J usage is TRBJ1-5; D is unresolved. The V gene lost 3 bases and the J gene lost 3 bases, with 6 bases spanning the gap. Germline-derived CDR1 and CDR2 are MDHEN and SYDVKM. The CDR3 is 13 residues long. The chain's CDR3 is CASSFSPNQPQHF. The CDR3 nucleotides read TGTGCCAGCAGTTTCTCTCCCAATCAGCCCCAGCATTTT.

The V call is TRBV6-5, the J call TRBJ1-4, with 8 nucleotides matching TRBD1. CDR1 is MNHEY and CDR2 is SVGAGI in the germline V gene. After removal of 3 bases from V and 8 bases from J, the junction contained 11 bases not matched to a gene. There are 16 residues in the CDR3. CDR3 in amino acids: CASSYNPGRGLEKLFF. CDR3 coding DNA: TGTGCCAGCAGTTATAATCCTGGCAGGGGGCTCGAAAAACTGTTTTTT.

The chain combines TRBV25-1 with TRBJ2-2; D possibly corresponds to TRBD1 (6 bases). Germline V gene data show CDR1 as MGHDK and CDR2 as SYGVNS. Trimming stripped 5 bases from V and 9 bases from J, with 13 bases between. This CDR3 is built from 13 residues. The CDR3 loop reads CASSKRGSWELFF. The CDR3 nucleotides read TGTGCCAGCAGTAAAAGGGGGAGTTGGGAGCTGTTTTTT.

The chain joins TRBV7-9 to TRBJ2-1; D perhaps matches TRBD2 (5 bases). This CDR3 is built from 12 residues. The germline V and J ends were trimmed by 11 bases and 7 bases, with 15 bases remaining between them. CDR1 and CDR2 from the germline V gene are SEHNR and FQNEAQ (reference sequence). The CDR3, as DNA: TGTGCCGATGTGGGAGTCGGGAATGAGCAGTTCTTC. Residues: CADVGVGNEQFF. The full variable domain, in which reference TRBV7-9 and TRBJ2-1 provide the parts outside the CDR3, is DTGVSQNPRHKITKRGQNVTFRCDPISEHNRLYWYRQTLGQGPEFLTYFQNEAQLEKSRLLSDRFSAERPKGSFSTLEIQRTEQGDSAMYLCADVGVGNEQFFGPGTRLTVL.

V is TRBV6-4 and J is TRBJ2-5; unclear D gene. The germline V gene has CDR1 MRHNA and CDR2 SNTAGT. V dropped 2 bases and J dropped 5 bases, with 12 bases sitting between them. The CDR3 runs to 14 residues. As DNA, the CDR3 is TGTGCCAGCAGTGACCAGGACCCCTATGAGACCCAGTACTTC. This translates into CASSDQDPYETQYF.

The chain recombines TRBV18 with TRBJ1-5; D is perhaps TRBD1 (5 bases). V was cut by 2 bases and J by 5 bases, with 16 bases left in between. CDR3 length: 16 amino acids. Germline V lookup: CDR1 KGHSH, CDR2 LQKENI. CDR3: CASSPGAGWDDQPQHF. The CDR3 DNA reads TGTGCCAGCTCACCAGGGGCAGGGTGGGATGATCAGCCCCAGCATTTT.

With regard to this clone: It is likely a read error: a sequence one base away is far more abundant. The rearrangement joins TRBV27 to TRBJ2-5; D is possibly TRBD2 (5 bases). This CDR3 spans 16 amino acids. The germline CDR1 and CDR2 sequences are MNHEY and SMNVEV (reference sequence). CDR3 nucleotides: TGTGCCTGCAGATTCGAGCCGAGGGAGATCCGGGAGACCCAGTACTTC. Its protein is CACRFEPREIRETQYF.

This clone was picked up a small number of times. The chain combines TRBV19 with TRBJ2-1; D is unclear. CDR3 length: 12 amino acids. Germline CDR1 and CDR2: LNHDA and SQIVND (reference sequence). Trimming stripped 0 bases from V and 15 bases from J, with 12 bases between. CDR3 DNA: TGTGCCAGTAGTATAGAAGGTAGCCGGCTGTTCTTC. Translated: CASSIEGSRLFF.

The chain recombines TRBV7-2 with TRBJ2-7; D gene ambiguous. Per the germline V gene, CDR1 is SGHTA and CDR2 is FQGNSA. The CDR3 loop spans 13 amino acids. Between the trimmed V and J ends, which lost 2 bases and 4 bases, there was a span of 9 bases. The DNA of the CDR3 is TGTGCCAGCAGCTTAATCCCCAGGTACGAGCAGTACTTC. Translating gives CASSLIPRYEQYF.

The chain couples TRBV15 to TRBJ2-1, with D unclear. The CDR3 is made up of 11 amino acids. With 8 bases removed from V and 3 bases from J, the gap between germline ends came to 5 bases. Germline-derived CDR1 and CDR2 are LNHNV and YYDKDF (reference sequence). The CDR3 nucleotides read TGTGCCACCTGGGGCTACAATGAGCAGTTCTTC. This codes for CATWGYNEQFF.

J is TRBJ2-1 and V is TRBV5-5; 9 positions match TRBD2. The V gene end was trimmed by 0 bases and the J gene end by 9 bases; junction bases not matched to a gene: 7. Germline CDR1 is SGHKS and CDR2 is YYEKEE (reference sequence). The CDR3 is 15 amino acids. The CDR3, as DNA: TGTGCCAGCAGCTTGGTGTCTAGCGGGATAGGTGAGCAGTTCTTC. Translated, it gives CASSLVSSGIGEQFF. Based on the CDR3 plus reference TRBV5-5 and TRBJ2-1, the full variable domain is DAGVTQSPTHLIKTRGQQVTLRCSPISGHKSVSWYQQVLGQGPQFIFQYYEKEERGRGNFPDRFSARQFPNYSSELNVNALLLGDSALYLCASSLVSSGIGEQFFGPGTRLTVL.

The chain recombines TRBV4-2 with TRBJ2-3; TRBD2 matches 7 bases. After removal of 5 bases from V and 1 base from J, the junction contained 9 bases not matched to a gene. From germline, CDR1 is LGHNA and CDR2 YNFKEQ. This CDR3 is 16 amino acids long. The DNA of the CDR3 is TGTGCCAGCAGCAAAGGGTCTAGCGGAGGCACAGATACGCAGTATTTT. Its translation is CASSKGSSGGTDTQYF.

This clone was recorded at least ten times. Other DNA sequences within the sample encode an identical CDR3. The chain links TRBV15 to TRBJ2-1, with D possibly TRBD1 on 5 matching bases. The CDR3 contains 18 residues. Between the trimmed V and J ends, which lost 0 bases and 0 bases, there was a span of 15 bases. In germline, CDR1 is LNHNV, CDR2 YYDKDF (reference sequence). The CDR3 spells CATSRDPITRDSYNEQFF. CDR3 DNA sequence: TGTGCCACCAGCAGAGATCCGATTACCAGGGACTCCTACAATGAGCAGTTCTTC.

This clone was counted once. V is TRBV28 and J is TRBJ2-1; TRBD1 is a possible D gene (5 bases). CDR1 is MDHEN, CDR2 SYDVKM, per germline. The CDR3 extends over 16 amino acids. Trimming took 5 bases from V and 2 from J, leaving 16 bases between them. The CDR3 DNA reads as TGTGCCAGCAGTCCCCTCACAGGTCAGGCCTACAATGAGCAGTTCTTC. Translating gives CASSPLTGQAYNEQFF.

This clone was seen only a few times. V and J are TRBV19 and TRBJ2-1, with D hard to call. The V and J ends lost 1 base and 2 bases respectively, with 12 bases between them. The CDR3 runs 16 residues. The V gene's germline CDR1 is LNHDA and CDR2 SQIVND (reference sequence). CDR3 coding DNA: TGTGCCAGTAGTATAGTCGTTAGGGCGCCCTACAATGAGCAGTTCTTC. Encoded protein: CASSIVVRAPYNEQFF.

The CDR3 loop reads CASSRTGGNYEQYF. The CDR3 nucleotides read TGTGCCAGCAGCCGAACAGGGGGGAATTACGAGCAGTACTTC. V gene TRBV6-1 combines with J gene TRBJ2-7; 8 bases align to TRBD1. Germline assignment: CDR1 MNHNS and CDR2 SASEGT. Losses at the gene ends were 6 bases for V and 4 bases for J; bases not matched to a gene: 8. CDR3 length: 14 residues.

J is TRBJ2-1 and V is TRBV6-6; 10 bases match TRBD2. The CDR3 is 14 amino acids. V dropped 7 bases and J dropped 7; count of bases not matched to a gene: 7. Germline CDR1 is MNHNY and CDR2 is SVGAGI (reference sequence). Here the CDR3 reads CASTPSGRANEQFF. The CDR3 DNA is TGTGCCAGCACCCCGAGCGGGAGGGCGAATGAGCAGTTCTTC.

The chain uses TRBV4-1 and TRBJ2-7, with 12 bases lining up with TRBD2. Germline values: CDR1 MGHRA, CDR2 YSYEKL. Trimming cost V 2 bases and J 4 bases; bases outside gene matches: 3. CDR3 length: 15 amino acids. CDR3 loop: CASSQLAGGPYEQYF. CDR3 bases: TGCGCCAGCAGCCAACTAGCGGGAGGGCCTTACGAGCAGTACTTC.

The chain uses TRBV19 and TRBJ1-2, with 7 bases lining up with TRBD1. Germline assignment: CDR1 LNHDA and CDR2 SQIVND (reference sequence). V lost 5 bases, J lost 0 bases, and 12 bases stayed unmatched. The CDR3 is 17 residues long. CDR3 loop: CASSSRVPTGSNYGYTF. The CDR3 region has the DNA TGTGCCAGTAGTTCCCGCGTCCCGACAGGGTCTAACTATGGCTACACCTTC.

The rearrangement joins TRBV30 to TRBJ1-5; possibly TRBD1 for D (5 bases). The CDR3 consists of 13 residues. The V end lost 0 bases, the J end lost 6 bases, and 9 bases lay between the germline ends. Per the germline V gene, CDR1 is GTSNPN and CDR2 is SVGIG (reference sequence). The DNA for the CDR3 is TGTGCCTGGAGTGTATGGGGGGGTCAGCCCCAGCATTTT. Amino acids: CAWSVWGGQPQHF.

The V and J genes are TRBV13 and TRBJ2-2; 10 bases align to TRBD2. Germline assignment: CDR1 PRHDT and CDR2 FYEKMQ (reference sequence). J gave up 4 bases and V 5 bases, and 7 bases lay outside the gene matches. This CDR3 has 16 amino acids. The CDR3 bases are TGTGCCAGCAGCCCAAGCGGGAGGGCCGGCACCGGGGAGCTGTTTTTT. This gives the protein CASSPSGRAGTGELFF.

CDR3 nucleotides: TGTGCCAGCAGCCAGGGCGGGGCAGAAAATGAAAAACTGTTTTTT. It specifies CASSQGGAENEKLFF. This chain links TRBV5-8 with TRBJ1-4; D possibly corresponds to TRBD1 (5 bases). The CDR3 runs 15 residues. Germline assignment: CDR1 SGHTS and CDR2 YDEGEE. Trimming took off 4 bases at V and 5 bases at J, with 15 bases between the two ends.

The rearrangement joins TRBV30 to TRBJ2-7; 9 bases match TRBD2. Losses at the gene ends were 3 bases for V and 5 bases for J; bases not matched to a gene: 14. Germline V gives CDR1 GTSNPN, CDR2 SVGIG (reference sequence). The CDR3 runs to 16 residues. In nucleotides, the CDR3 is TGTGCCTGGAGCACTGGCGGGAGGGCCTATCTGAACGAGCAGTACTTC. It yields the protein CAWSTGGRAYLNEQYF. The full variable domain, its missing parts supplied by reference TRBV30 and TRBJ2-7, is SQTIHQWPATLVQPVGSPLSLECTVEGTSNPNLYWYRQAAGRGLQLLFYSVGIGQISSEVPQNLSASRPQDRQFILSSKKLLLSDSGFYLCAWSTGGRAYLNEQYFGPGTRLTVT.

Only a few counts were recorded for this clone. The chain carries TRBV6-6 and TRBJ1-2, with TRBD1 as a possible D gene (5 bases). CDR3 length: 14 residues. Germline V gene sequence: CDR1 MNHNY, CDR2 SVGAGI (reference sequence). Trimming removed 6 bases at V and 0 bases at J, with 11 bases between. CDR3 bases: TGTGCCAGCAGGCTATTACAGGCTAACTATGGCTACACCTTC. Residues: CASRLLQANYGYTF.